This T cell receptor beta chain stems from a study of Ad26.COV2.S vaccination and SARS-CoV-2 variants. At the level of the study: A COV1001 Ad26.COV2.S trial-arm participant provided the sample.

Indicated treatment: around 19 received Ad26.COV2.S at low or high dose, single or two shots; five or six received placebo; per-sample allocation not given. The study sampled participants on day 63 after the first vaccine or placebo injection. A Boston adult aged 18-55 years was the donor. Some clones are missing from TCRdb's copy, which holds only in-frame ones; the method was immunoSEQ multiplex PCR. The table records hundreds of thousands of clones, less than 90% of them present only once. The J segment lost 6 bases and the V segment lost 2 bases, leaving 11 bases of the junction unmatched. The CDR3 is 15 amino acids. CDR1 is GTSNPN, CDR2 SVGIG, per germline (reference sequence). In the case of this clone: The antigen remains unidentified.

Study findings and constraints: Analyses that measured TCR breadth and depth may have underestimated total T cell responses.

The sample consisted of peripheral blood, taken in a trial of Ad26.COV2.S vaccine versus placebo. This chain connects TRBV30 to TRBJ1-1; 8 nucleotides line up with TRBD1. The sequence was obtained from a person between 18 and 65 years old who received the Ad26.COV2.S COVID-19 vaccine or a placebo. CDR3 amino acids: CAWSYEDREDSEAFF. Written as DNA, the CDR3 is TGTGCCTGGAGTTATGAGGACAGGGAAGATTCTGAAGCTTTCTTT.